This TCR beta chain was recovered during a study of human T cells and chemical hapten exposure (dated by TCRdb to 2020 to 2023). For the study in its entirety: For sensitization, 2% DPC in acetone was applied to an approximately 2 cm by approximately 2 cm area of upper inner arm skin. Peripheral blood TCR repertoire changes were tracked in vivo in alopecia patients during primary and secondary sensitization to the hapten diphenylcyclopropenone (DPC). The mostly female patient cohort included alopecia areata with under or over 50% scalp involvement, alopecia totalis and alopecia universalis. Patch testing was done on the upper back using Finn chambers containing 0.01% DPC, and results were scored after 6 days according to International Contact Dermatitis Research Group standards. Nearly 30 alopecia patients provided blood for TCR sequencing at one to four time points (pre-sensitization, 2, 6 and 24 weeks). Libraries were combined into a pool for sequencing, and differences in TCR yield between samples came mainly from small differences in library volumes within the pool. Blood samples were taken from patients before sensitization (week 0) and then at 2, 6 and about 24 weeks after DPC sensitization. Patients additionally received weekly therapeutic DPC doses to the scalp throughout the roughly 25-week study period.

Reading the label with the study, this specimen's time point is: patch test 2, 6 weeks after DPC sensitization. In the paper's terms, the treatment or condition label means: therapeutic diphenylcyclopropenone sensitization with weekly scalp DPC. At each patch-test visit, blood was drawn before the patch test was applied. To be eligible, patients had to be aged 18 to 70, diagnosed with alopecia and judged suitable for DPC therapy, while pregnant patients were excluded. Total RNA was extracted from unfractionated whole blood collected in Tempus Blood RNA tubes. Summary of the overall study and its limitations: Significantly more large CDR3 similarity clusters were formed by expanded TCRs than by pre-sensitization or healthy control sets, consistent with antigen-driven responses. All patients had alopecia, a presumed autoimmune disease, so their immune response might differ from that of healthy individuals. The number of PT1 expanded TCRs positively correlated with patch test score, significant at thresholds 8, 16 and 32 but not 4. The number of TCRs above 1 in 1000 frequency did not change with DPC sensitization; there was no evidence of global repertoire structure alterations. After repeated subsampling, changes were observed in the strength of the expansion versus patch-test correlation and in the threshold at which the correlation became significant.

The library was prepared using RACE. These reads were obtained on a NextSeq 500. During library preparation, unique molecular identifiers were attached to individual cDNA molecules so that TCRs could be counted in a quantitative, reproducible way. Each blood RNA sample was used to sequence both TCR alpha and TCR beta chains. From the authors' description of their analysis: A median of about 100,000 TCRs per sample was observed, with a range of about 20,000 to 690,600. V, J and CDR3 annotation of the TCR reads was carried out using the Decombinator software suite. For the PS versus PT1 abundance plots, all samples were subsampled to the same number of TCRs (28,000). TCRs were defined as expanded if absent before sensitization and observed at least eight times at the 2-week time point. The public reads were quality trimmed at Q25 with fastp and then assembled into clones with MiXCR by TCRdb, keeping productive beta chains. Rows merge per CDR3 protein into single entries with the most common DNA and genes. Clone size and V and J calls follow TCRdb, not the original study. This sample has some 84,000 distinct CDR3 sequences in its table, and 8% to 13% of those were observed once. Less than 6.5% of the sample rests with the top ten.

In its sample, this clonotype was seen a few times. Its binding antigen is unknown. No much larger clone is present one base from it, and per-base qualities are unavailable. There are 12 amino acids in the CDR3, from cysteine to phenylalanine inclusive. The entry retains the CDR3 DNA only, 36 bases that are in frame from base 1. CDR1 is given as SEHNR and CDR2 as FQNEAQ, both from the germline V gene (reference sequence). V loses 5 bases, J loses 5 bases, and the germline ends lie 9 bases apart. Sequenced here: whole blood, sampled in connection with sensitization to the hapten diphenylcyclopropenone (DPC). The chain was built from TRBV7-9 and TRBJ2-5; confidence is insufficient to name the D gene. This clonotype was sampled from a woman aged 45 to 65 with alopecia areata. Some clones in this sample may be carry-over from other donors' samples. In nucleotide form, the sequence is TGTGCCAGCAGCCCAGACGTGGAGACCCAGTACTTC. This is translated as CASSPDVETQYF. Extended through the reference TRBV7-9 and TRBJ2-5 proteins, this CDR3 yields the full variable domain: DTGVSQNPRHKITKRGQNVTFRCDPISEHNRLYWYRQTLGQGPEFLTYFQNEAQLEKSRLLSDRFSAERPKGSFSTLEIQRTEQGDSAMYLCASSPDVETQYFGPGTRLLVL.